Presented here are 23 T cell receptor beta chains from one specimen sequenced in a study of metastatic and nonmetastatic thyroid tumors. TCRdb re-called the PCR reads with MiXCR. Of tens of thousands of clones detected, less than 25% appear once; the ten largest clones hold roughly 16%. All patients were treatment-naive before thyroid surgery. Sequenced sample: blood. These receptors were taken from a female donor with papillary thyroid cancer or a benign thyroid nodule (not recorded which). Some clones in this sample may be carry-over from other donors' samples.

This clone appeared a single time. The V gene is TRBV4-3, the J gene TRBJ1-5; D is undetermined. V gave up 7 bases and J gave up 1 base, with 14 bases separating them. The CDR3 totals 15 residues. Per the germline V gene, CDR1 is LGHNA and CDR2 is YSLEER. In nucleotides, the CDR3 is TGCGCCAGCACCCCCGACCGGGAAAGCAATCAGCCCCAGCATTTT. It specifies CASTPDRESNQPQHF.

A word on this clone: A much more abundant neighbour one base away suggests this may be a read error. The same CDR3 also results from other DNA sequences found in this sample. The rearrangement links TRBV14 to TRBJ2-1; the match to TRBD2 covers 8 bases. Trimming removed 3 bases from V and 5 bases from J; junction bases left unmatched: 12. Germline V gives CDR1 SGHDN, CDR2 FVKESK. The CDR3 length is 17 residues. The DNA of the CDR3 is TGTGCCAGCAGCCAGGGGTCGGCGGGAGGCACAAACAATGAGCAGTTCTTC. Translation: CASSQGSAGGTNNEQFF. Combining the CDR3 with reference TRBV14 and TRBJ2-1 gives the whole variable domain EAGVTQFPSHSVIEKGQTVTLRCDPISGHDNLYWYRRVMGKEIKFLLHFVKESKQDESGMPNNRFLAERTGGTYSTLKVQPAELEDSGVYFCASSQGSAGGTNNEQFFGPGTRLTVL.

This clone was seen a handful of times. The rearrangement links TRBV19 to TRBJ2-7, with 11 nucleotides matching TRBD1. V trimming: 6 bases; J trimming: 6 bases; junction bases outside the gene matches: 7. The CDR3 length is 14 residues. The germline V gene encodes CDR1 LNHDA and CDR2 SQIVND (reference sequence). DNA of the CDR3: TGTGCCAGTAGCGTCGGACAGGGGGCATTCGAGCAGTACTTC. Residues: CASSVGQGAFEQYF. Full variable domain (rest looked up from reference TRBV19 and TRBJ2-7): DGGITQSPKYLFRKEGQNVTLSCEQNLNHDAMYWYRQDPGQGLRLIYYSQIVNDFQKGDIAEGYSVSREKKESFPLTVTSAQKNPTAFYLCASSVGQGAFEQYFGPGTRLTVT.

This clone appeared a few times. One end of the junction does not line up with germline, which may come from a read error. The chain is built from TRBV24-1 and TRBJ2-3; D gene ambiguous. This CDR3 region has 15 residues. Per germline, CDR1 KGHDR and CDR2 SFDVKD. CDR3 nucleotides: TGTGCCACCAGTGACCGAAGTAGGAACACATATACGCAGTATTTT. This gives the protein CATSDRSRNTYTQYF.

This clone was counted at least ten times. V and J are TRBV19 and TRBJ1-1, with TRBD1 as a possible D gene (5 bases). CDR3 size: 14 residues. Trimming stripped 6 bases from V and 4 bases from J, with 15 bases between. CDR1 and CDR2 (germline): LNHDA, SQIVND (reference sequence). The CDR3 protein is CASRRDGPFTEAFF. The CDR3 coding sequence is TGTGCCAGTAGGCGGGACGGCCCTTTCACTGAAGCTTTCTTT. Variable domain in full (rest from reference TRBV19 and TRBJ1-1): DGGITQSPKYLFRKEGQNVTLSCEQNLNHDAMYWYRQDPGQGLRLIYYSQIVNDFQKGDIAEGYSVSREKKESFPLTVTSAQKNPTAFYLCASRRDGPFTEAFFGQGTRLTVV.

This chain joins TRBV19 and TRBJ1-6; 10 nucleotides line up with TRBD1. The germline CDR1 and CDR2 sequences are LNHDA and SQIVND (reference sequence). Trimming removed 5 bases from V and 8 bases from J; junction bases left unmatched: 3. The CDR3 is 14 residues long. The CDR3 spells CASSATGGHSPLHF. CDR3 DNA sequence: TGTGCCAGTAGTGCGACAGGGGGCCATTCACCCCTCCACTTT. Looking up the rest from reference TRBV19 and TRBJ1-6 gives the full variable domain: DGGITQSPKYLFRKEGQNVTLSCEQNLNHDAMYWYRQDPGQGLRLIYYSQIVNDFQKGDIAEGYSVSREKKESFPLTVTSAQKNPTAFYLCASSATGGHSPLHFGNGTRLTVT.

This clone occurred a few times. The rearrangement uses TRBV20-1 and TRBJ1-1, with 8 bases fitting TRBD1. The CDR3 is made up of 12 amino acids. V lost 2 bases to trimming and J lost 4 bases; unmatched junction nucleotides: 0. Germline assignment: CDR1 DFQATT and CDR2 SNEGSKA (reference sequence). The CDR3, as DNA: TGCAGTGCTAGACAGGGGGCCACTGAAGCTTTCTTT. Its protein product is CSARQGATEAFF.

Concerning this clone: A much larger clone lies one base from this, so it may be a read error. The V and J genes are TRBV11-1 and TRBJ2-3; tentatively, D is TRBD1 (6 bases). V was cut by 4 bases and J by 3 bases, with 14 bases left in between. Germline CDR1 and CDR2: SGHAT and FQDESV (reference sequence). CDR3 size: 15 residues. The CDR3 coding sequence is TGTGCCAGCAGCTCTCAGGGGCCTAGAACAGATACGCAGTATTTT. As protein: CASSSQGPRTDTQYF.

By frequency in the sample, this clone is large. The rearrangement joins TRBV15 to TRBJ2-1, with TRBD2 as a possible D gene (5 bases). The CDR3 loop spans 16 amino acids. Germline values: CDR1 LNHNV, CDR2 YYDKDF (reference sequence). V lost 0 bases to trimming and J lost 5 bases, with 14 bases between them. The CDR3: CATSRDNLREDNEQFF. The DNA for the CDR3 is TGTGCCACCAGCAGAGATAATTTGAGGGAAGACAATGAGCAGTTCTTC. Together with reference TRBV15 and TRBJ2-1, the CDR3 gives the full variable domain: DAMVIQNPRYQVTQFGKPVTLSCSQTLNHNVMYWYQQKSSQAPKLLFHYYDKDFNNEADTPDNFQSRRPNTSFCFLDIRSPGLGDTAMYLCATSRDNLREDNEQFFGPGTRLTVL.

This clone was seen many times. The V and J genes are TRBV12-3 or TRBV12-4 and TRBJ1-5; weak D call: TRBD1 (6 bases). CDR3 length: 17 residues. V lost 2 bases and J 5 bases, leaving 19 bases between the germline ends. CDR3 in amino acids: CASSLYGGGRTHQPQHF. The DNA of the CDR3 is TGTGCCAGCAGTTTATATGGGGGGGGGCGTACCCATCAGCCCCAGCATTTT.

This clone is classed as medium-sized. The rearrangement joins TRBV6-5 to TRBJ2-1; 8 nucleotides match TRBD2. The CDR3 is 16 amino acids. The germline V gene has CDR1 MNHEY and CDR2 SVGAGI. J lost 4 bases, V lost 3 bases, and 8 bases had no gene match. The CDR3 sequence: CASSYSRGGRYNEQFF. CDR3 bases: TGTGCCAGCAGTTATTCGAGAGGCGGGAGGTACAATGAGCAGTTCTTC.

Ten or more counts support this clone. The V gene is TRBV20-1, the J gene TRBJ1-6; D remains unclear. The CDR3 is made up of 14 amino acids. V was shortened by 7 bases and J by 0 bases, with 10 bases between the two germline ends. Germline CDR1 DFQATT, CDR2 SNEGSKA (reference sequence). The CDR3: CSVAVSSYNSPLHF. The CDR3 bases are TGCAGTGTGGCAGTAAGCTCCTATAATTCACCCCTCCACTTT.

A word on this clone: The junction and the germline gene differ at one end; a read error may be behind it. The chain joins TRBV28 to TRBJ1-1; 8 bases agree with TRBD1. The CDR3 contains 15 residues. Germline CDR1 reads MDHEN; CDR2 reads SYDVKM. The DNA of the CDR3 is TGTGACAGCACACTGGGGCTTAACAGGGGGGACCGGGCTTTATTT. Amino acid sequence: CDSTLGLNRGDRALF.

This chain joins TRBV11-3 and TRBJ2-7; D not resolved. V gave up 4 bases and J gave up 2 bases, with 15 bases separating them. The V gene's germline CDR1 is SGHNT and CDR2 YENEEA. The CDR3 contains 15 residues. The CDR3 DNA sequence: TGTGCCAGCAGCTCGTGGGGATGGCAGACCTACGAGCAGTACTTC. Protein product: CASSSWGWQTYEQYF.

The chain has TRBV19 and TRBJ2-7; possible D gene TRBD2, 5 bases. Deletions cut 9 bases from V and 2 bases from J, with 17 bases between. CDR1 LNHDA and CDR2 SQIVND come from the germline V gene (reference sequence). The CDR3 consists of 14 residues. The CDR3 region is CASKGSFGAYEQYF. The CDR3 nucleotides read TGTGCCAGCAAAGGGAGTTTTGGGGCCTACGAGCAGTACTTC.

This clone appeared many times. The V gene is TRBV6-2 or TRBV6-3, the J gene TRBJ2-5, with D hard to call. Trimming stripped 0 bases from V and 4 bases from J, with 6 bases between. This CDR3 comprises 13 residues. The germline V gene has CDR1 MNHEY and CDR2 SVGEGT. CDR3 DNA: TGTGCCAGCAGTTACTCGATGCGAGAGACCCAGTACTTC. Translated, it gives CASSYSMRETQYF.

This clone has at least ten counts. The rearrangement uses TRBV4-1 and TRBJ2-5, with 10 bases fitting TRBD1. The germline V gene encodes CDR1 MGHRA and CDR2 YSYEKL. V lost 3 bases, J lost 1 base, and 5 bases stayed unmatched. The CDR3 length is 16 residues. The CDR3 DNA reads as TGCGCCAGCAGCCATAGAAGGACAGGGGGCCAAGAGACCCAGTACTTC. Amino acid sequence: CASSHRRTGGQETQYF.

Ten or more counts support this clone. The chain recombines TRBV2 with TRBJ1-6; D is unclear. Trimming took off 6 bases at V and 7 bases at J, with 16 bases between the two ends. CDR3 size: 15 residues. Germline loops: CDR1 SNHLY, CDR2 FYNNEI. CDR3 in DNA: TGTGCCAGCAGGCCCCGGGCCACGAGGAATTCACCCCTCCACTTT. The encoded protein is CASRPRATRNSPLHF.

The chain uses TRBV18 and TRBJ1-2, with 9 bases that match TRBD1. CDR1 and CDR2 from the germline V gene are KGHSH and LQKENI. The CDR3 has 16 residues. The J segment lost 3 bases and the V segment lost 3 bases, leaving 8 bases of the junction unmatched. The DNA for the CDR3 is TGTGCCAGCTCACCTACAGGACAGGGGTTCGACTATGGCTACACCTTC. Translation gives CASSPTGQGFDYGYTF.

Ten or more counts support this clone. The J gene is TRBJ2-1, the V gene TRBV28; 13 bases agree with TRBD2. In germline, CDR1 is MDHEN, CDR2 SYDVKM. The CDR3 has 16 residues. With V trimmed by 5 bases and J by 3 bases, 4 bases remained unmatched. The CDR3 DNA is TGTGCCAGCAGTGGGGGACTAGCGGGAAACTACAATGAGCAGTTCTTC. Translation gives CASSGGLAGNYNEQFF.

This clone was seen repeatedly, ten times or more. Other DNA sequences in the same sample also yield this CDR3. CDR3 in amino acids: CASSDRVSYNEQFF. For the CDR3, the DNA is TGCGCCAGCAGCGACCGGGTCTCCTACAATGAGCAGTTCTTC. The J gene is TRBJ2-1, the V gene TRBV10-1; no clear D. Trimming cost V 6 bases and J 0 bases, with 9 bases left between them. The CDR3 has 14 residues. Germline-derived CDR1 and CDR2 are WNHNN and SYGVQD (reference sequence).

This clone was recorded a few times. This may arise from a read error, as a much more abundant clone is one base away. The V gene is TRBV20-1, the J gene TRBJ2-1, with TRBD1 matching over 9 bases. V was pared by 5 bases and J by 3 bases, with 11 bases of the junction left unmatched. The CDR3 runs 16 residues. CDR1 and CDR2 (germline): DFQATT, SNEGSKA (reference sequence). This CDR3 is CSAGHPGTGYYNEQFF. The CDR3 region has the DNA TGCAGTGCTGGCCACCCTGGGACAGGGTACTACAATGAGCAGTTCTTC.

This clone showed up just a few times. The V call is TRBV2, the J call TRBJ2-7; 10 bases fit TRBD1. Germline V gene sequence: CDR1 SNHLY, CDR2 FYNNEI. Trimming cost V 7 bases and J 10 bases; bases outside gene matches: 16. The CDR3 consists of 15 residues. The CDR3 DNA is TGTGCCAGCACCCCCCTGACAGGGGGCTCCTACTATCAGTACTTC. Protein product: CASTPLTGGSYYQYF.